This T cell receptor beta chain emerged from a study of blood T cell repertoires in COVID-19. Study overall: Samples taken during acute and convalescent COVID-19 were collected in the United States, Italy and Spain.

Assay used: immunoSEQ multiplex PCR; TCRdb lists only in-frame clones, some missing. The sample holds about 94,000 clones, approximately 84% seen once. Seattle participants joined during active infection and were tracked over time. V trimming: 2 bases; J trimming: 3 bases; junction bases outside the gene matches: 5. The CDR3 spans 16 residues. Germline CDR1 is LGHDT and CDR2 is YNNKEL (reference sequence). The genes are TRBV3-1 (or the pseudogene TRBV3-2) and TRBJ2-3, with 10 bases identical to TRBD2. This TCR was recovered from a man aged 70 or older with COVID-19, enrolled during active disease. The sequenced material came from peripheral blood. In DNA form, the CDR3 reads TGTGCCAGCAGCCAAAAGCGGGAGGGAACGACAGATACGCAGTATTTT. It yields the protein CASSQKREGTTDTQYF.